This T cell receptor beta chain was identified during a study of shared clonotypes between healthy human individuals. As regards this clone: What it recognizes is unknown.

The V and J ends lost 9 bases and 3 bases respectively, with 11 bases between them. Germline V gene data show CDR1 as MGHDK and CDR2 as SYGVNS. CDR3 length: 13 amino acids. As processed by the authors: ImmunoSEQ junction-only sequences lacked quality scores, so their filtering differed. Assay: immunoSEQ multiplex PCR; the TCRdb copy retains only in-frame clones and omits some. The V and J calls and clone size are taken from that table; D and trimming were inferred from the DNA. Among about 2 million clones listed, roughly 94% were seen once. Naive CD8 cells lacked CD45RO and underwent positive selection for CCR7, leaving out terminally differentiated effector memory CD45RA+ cells. Findings of the study overall: Relative to memory subsets, naive subsets generally showed larger estimated richness. Blood was the only sampled material, and tissue repertoires likely differ. Non-shared clonotypes displayed generation probabilities falling below those of clonotypes present in all four donors.

Sequencing was done on a sample of naive CD8+ T cells sorted from blood. This receptor was taken from a young man in good health. The chain combines TRBV25-1 with TRBJ2-2, with D possibly matching TRBD2 (6 bases). The CDR3 sequence: CASGGLYTGELFF. The CDR3 coding sequence is TGTGCCAGTGGGGGACTTTACACCGGGGAGCTGTTTTTT.